Below are 19 T cell receptor beta chains sequenced from a single sample in a study of blood T cells in healthy people across ages. A sample-barcoded 5' primer and a J-beta primer mix were used in a second PCR of roughly 7 to 11 cycles. TCRdb independently ran MiXCR on the 5' RACE reads; one entry per CDR3 protein. The repertoire has roughly 700,000 distinct CDR3 sequences, around 48% of them found once; the top ten carry 30% to 35%. Sequencing was performed on blood. The receptor source for this set is a woman aged 60-75 years in good health.

This clonotype came up a few times. The gene calls are TRBV6-2 or TRBV6-3 and TRBJ2-1; 7 bases align to TRBD1. Losses at the gene ends were 5 bases for V and 12 bases for J; bases not matched to a gene: 13. Germline V CDR1 and CDR2: MNHEY, SVGEGT. This CDR3 has 14 residues. The DNA for the CDR3 is TGTGCCAGCAGTGCCCGACAGGGTGCATTAGGGCAGTTCTTC. Translated: CASSARQGALGQFF.

The rearrangement uses TRBV4-3 and TRBJ1-4; D unresolved. This CDR3 is 16 amino acids long. Trimming pared 1 base from V and 2 bases from J, leaving 11 bases between. Germline CDR1 is LGHNA and CDR2 is YSLEER. This CDR3 reads CASSQGGSRTNEKLFF. The CDR3 DNA is TGCGCCAGCAGCCAAGGTGGGAGTCGGACTAATGAAAAACTGTTTTTT.

The genes are TRBV6-2 or TRBV6-3 and TRBJ2-3; 8 nucleotides line up with TRBD2. This CDR3 region has 16 residues. J was trimmed by 3 bases and V by 2 bases; bases with no gene match: 7. Germline-derived CDR1 and CDR2 are MNHEY and SVGEGT. As DNA, the CDR3 is TGTGCCAGCAGTTACCCAGCAGCGGGAGCGACAGATACGCAGTATTTT. This gives the protein CASSYPAAGATDTQYF.

The rearrangement links TRBV7-9 to TRBJ2-3; TRBD1 matches at 7 bases. The CDR3 extends over 15 amino acids. Germline assignment: CDR1 SEHNR and CDR2 FQNEAQ (reference sequence). The V gene end was trimmed by 3 bases and the J gene end by 0 bases; junction bases not matched to a gene: 3. The CDR3 loop reads CASSFGTDSTDTQYF. The CDR3, as DNA: TGTGCCAGCAGCTTCGGGACAGACAGCACAGATACGCAGTATTTT. The full variable domain, completed using reference TRBV7-9 and TRBJ2-3, is DTGVSQNPRHKITKRGQNVTFRCDPISEHNRLYWYRQTLGQGPEFLTYFQNEAQLEKSRLLSDRFSAERPKGSFSTLEIQRTEQGDSAMYLCASSFGTDSTDTQYFGPGTRLTVL.

There are many counts of this clonotype. A read error may account for a junction end that differs from germline. This chain links TRBV5-1 with TRBJ2-6, with unresolved D. The CDR3 contains 15 residues. The germline V gene has CDR1 SGHRS and CDR2 YFSETQ. The CDR3 protein is CASSLVLSGANVLTF. CDR3 bases: TGTGCCAGCAGCTTAGTTCTCTCTGGGGCCAACGTCCTGACTTTC.

This clonotype was seen only a few times. The chain uses TRBV4-2 and TRBJ2-5; 8 bases map to TRBD1. Per germline, CDR1 LGHNA and CDR2 YNFKEQ. Trimming cost V 1 base and J 11 bases; bases outside gene matches: 12. The CDR3 consists of 15 residues. The CDR3 protein is CASSQVDRGFGEQYF. For the CDR3, the DNA is TGTGCCAGCAGCCAAGTTGACAGGGGATTTGGGGAGCAGTACTTC.

Regarding this clonotype: The CDR3 does not end in the conserved phenylalanine or tryptophan, so this is likely a read error. V is TRBV10-3 and J is TRBJ2-5; 8 bases agree with TRBD1. CDR1 ENHRY and CDR2 SYGVKD come from the germline V gene. Trimming cost V 4 bases and J 1 base; bases outside gene matches: 2. This CDR3 is 14 amino acids long. The CDR3 here is CAISVRGPQETQYL. The CDR3 nucleotides read TGTGCCATCAGTGTCAGGGGGCCCCAAGAGACCCAGTACTTA.

The gene calls are TRBV20-1 and TRBJ2-1; 8 positions agree with TRBD2. This CDR3 is 16 amino acids long. Germline lookup yields CDR1 DFQATT and CDR2 SNEGSKA (reference sequence). The junction had 4 bases not matched to a gene; V was cut back by 0 bases and J by 0 bases. CDR3 residues: CSARDILAGSYNEQFF. Written as DNA, the CDR3 is TGCAGTGCTAGAGATATTCTAGCGGGCTCCTACAATGAGCAGTTCTTC.

V is TRBV29-1 and J is TRBJ2-5; the D gene is possibly TRBD1 (5 bases). Germline CDR1 is SQVTM and CDR2 is ANQGSEA. Between the trimmed V and J ends, which lost 7 bases and 2 bases, there was a span of 11 bases. The CDR3 runs 12 residues. The CDR3 nucleotides are TGCAGCGCCCAGGGTGGTCAAGAGACCCAGTACTTC. Encoded protein: CSAQGGQETQYF.

This rearrangement joins TRBV20-1 to TRBJ1-1; no reliable D call. Germline V lookup: CDR1 DFQATT, CDR2 SNEGSKA (reference sequence). V lost 3 bases and J 3 bases, leaving 17 bases between the germline ends. CDR3 size: 15 residues. The CDR3 loop reads CSARRGGLRDTEAFF. The CDR3 nucleotides are TGCAGTGCTAGGCGGGGAGGTTTGCGGGACACTGAAGCTTTCTTT.

This chain joins TRBV9 and TRBJ1-4; D unclear. Germline-derived CDR1 and CDR2 are SGDLS and YYNGEE. Trimming removed 3 bases at V and 10 bases at J, with 22 bases between. The CDR3 loop spans 16 amino acids. The CDR3 loop is CASSDRNSLLGGKLFF. Here the CDR3 DNA reads TGTGCCAGCAGCGATCGAAACTCTCTTCTCGGAGGAAAACTGTTTTTT.

The chain's CDR3 is CASSQAPLSGGETQYF. Written as DNA, the CDR3 is TGTGCCAGCAGCCAAGCCCCCCTATCCGGAGGGGAGACCCAGTACTTC. This chain joins TRBV4-2 and TRBJ2-5, with a weak D call TRBD2 (6 bases). This CDR3 region has 16 residues. V lost 1 base, J lost 5 bases, and 17 bases lay in between. The germline gives CDR1 LGHNA, CDR2 YNFKEQ.

The table lists this clonotype with a few counts. J is TRBJ2-1 and V is TRBV20-1, with 7 bases matching TRBD2. The J call may be wrong; the DNA end is better matched by TRBJ2-7. Looked up from germline, CDR1 is DFQATT and CDR2 is SNEGSKA (reference sequence). This CDR3 has 16 residues. The CDR3 coding sequence is TGCAGTGCTTCCTCCTCTCTCGCGGGAGTTTACAATGAGCAGTACTTC. Translation: CSASSSLAGVYNEQYF.

This clonotype was observed a few times. The chain combines TRBV5-1 with TRBJ2-1; the match to TRBD2 covers 13 bases. Germline loops: CDR1 SGHRS, CDR2 YFSETQ. This CDR3 is 15 amino acids long. Trimming at V came to 3 bases and at J to 5 bases, leaving 2 bases not matched to a gene. The CDR3 sequence is CASSSLAGGDNEQFF. The CDR3, as DNA: TGCGCCAGCAGCTCACTAGCGGGAGGGGACAATGAGCAGTTCTTC.

A few counts support this clonotype. The rearrangement links TRBV29-1 to TRBJ1-2; TRBD1 matches 10 bases. Germline V gene lookup returns CDR1 SQVTM and CDR2 ANQGSEA. V gave up 7 bases and J gave up 7 bases; unmatched junction bases: 6. CDR3 size: 12 residues. The CDR3 protein is CSDRQGAFGYTF. The CDR3 DNA is TGCAGCGATAGACAGGGGGCATTTGGCTACACCTTC.

This rearrangement joins TRBV2 to TRBJ2-3; D not resolved. This CDR3 contains 12 residues. Trimming left V 6 bases short and J 8 bases short, with 12 bases between. From germline, CDR1 is SNHLY and CDR2 FYNNEI. CDR3: CASRRSGGTQYF. The CDR3 bases are TGTGCCAGCAGACGTAGTGGCGGTACGCAGTATTTT. The full variable domain, in which reference TRBV2 and TRBJ2-3 provide the parts outside the CDR3, is EPEVTQTPSHQVTQMGQEVILRCVPISNHLYFYWYRQILGQKVEFLVSFYNNEISEKSEIFDDQFSVERPDGSNFTLKIRSTKLEDSAMYFCASRRSGGTQYFGPGTRLTVL.

This rearrangement joins TRBV15 to TRBJ2-1, with 7 bases matching TRBD2. The CDR3 runs to 16 residues. With V trimmed by 5 bases and J by 10 bases, 17 bases remained unmatched. Germline V CDR1 and CDR2: LNHNV, YYDKDF (reference sequence). CDR3 in DNA: TGTGCCACCAGCCTACGAGTTGCGGGAGCGGCTGGCGAGCAGTTCTTC. Its translation is CATSLRVAGAAGEQFF. The complete variable domain, with remaining parts taken from reference TRBV15 and TRBJ2-1, reads DAMVIQNPRYQVTQFGKPVTLSCSQTLNHNVMYWYQQKSSQAPKLLFHYYDKDFNNEADTPDNFQSRRPNTSFCFLDIRSPGLGDTAMYLCATSLRVAGAAGEQFFGPGTRLTVL.

Comment on this clonotype: A read error may explain this, as a much larger clone is one base away. The J gene is TRBJ1-6, the V gene TRBV20-1; D uncertain. Per germline, CDR1 DFQATT and CDR2 SNEGSKA (reference sequence). This CDR3 is 14 amino acids long. This chain's CDR3 is CSAGKAHRDSPPHF. Written as DNA, the CDR3 is TGCAGTGCTGGAAAGGCCCATAGGGATTCACCCCCCCACTTT.

This clonotype was found a few times. The V call is TRBV28, the J call TRBJ2-4, with D perhaps TRBD2 (5 bases). Germline V gene lookup returns CDR1 MDHEN and CDR2 SYDVKM. Trimming stripped 3 bases from V and 0 bases from J, with 6 bases between. The CDR3 sequence is 14 residues long. The DNA of the CDR3 is TGTGCCAGCAGTTTGGGAGTAGCCAAAAACATTCAGTACTTC. This codes for CASSLGVAKNIQYF.